The entry that follows covers one T cell receptor (beta chain) sequence. This sample is drawn from a study of blood T cell repertoires in COVID-19. Original analysis: Using reference gene primer amplification, nucleated cell counts were estimated. Some clones are missing from TCRdb's copy, which holds only in-frame ones; the method was immunoSEQ multiplex PCR. D and trimming come from the DNA, and the V and J calls and clone size come from that table. The table lists 260,000 or so clones, 80% to 90% of them singletons, with approximately 7.5% in the top ten. Germline trimming cut 10 bases from V and 4 bases from J; bases unmatched to any gene: 9. This CDR3 region has 13 residues. In germline, CDR1 is MNHEY, CDR2 SVGAGI.

Sequenced: peripheral blood. The clonotype comes from an elderly woman with COVID-19, enrolled during active disease. The chain joins TRBV6-5 to TRBJ1-1, with 7 bases aligning to TRBD1. CDR3 DNA: TGTGCCACCCACCTACAGGGGAGCACTGAAGCTTTCTTT. Its protein is CATHLQGSTEAFF.